This entry describes one TCR beta chain. Its recognized antigen is unknown. Base qualities are not at hand, and no much larger clone is one base apart. These data are taken from a study of a mutant IDH1 vaccine in newly diagnosed glioma (dated by TCRdb to about 2021). Regarding the complete study: Across visits V03 through V10, patients got a total of eight vaccinations, given in weeks 1, 3, 5, 7, 11, 15, 19 and 23. Vaccination began 4-6 weeks after radiotherapy alone, or alongside temozolomide cycles in the chemotherapy-containing groups. Of the 32 patients who were treated, around 62% were male and about 40% were female, and the mean age was approximately 40 years. Prior to enrollment, standard therapy consisting of radiotherapy alone, temozolomide alone, or radiochemotherapy with temozolomide had been administered to patients, with the combination being received by most patients. Peripheral blood samples were drawn at six visits, namely V03 (baseline), V05, V07, V10, V12 and V13. Longitudinal TCRB deep sequencing was performed for 25 to 30 treated patients wherever samples were available for exploratory analyses. Overall results and qualifications from the work: Immune responses induced by the vaccine were seen in 93.3% of patients across multiple MHC alleles. Selection of PBMC samples for TCRB deep sequencing was based on availability. The authors noted that analyses of patient blood samples could not be reproduced because of sample limitations. Pseudoprogression appeared unrelated to alterations in the top peripheral T cell clonotypes detected by TCRB sequencing.

The library was made by the immunoSEQ multiplex PCR assay. The hsTCRB Kit was used according to the manufacturer's protocol to amplify rearranged TCR beta chain sequences. An Illumina MiSeq was used to sequence the TCRB libraries. Concerning the study's data processing: The proprietary platform of the kit vendor was used for demultiplexing, trimming and gene mapping. As stored in TCRdb, this immuneACCESS dataset retains in-frame rearrangements with V and J assigned. A fraction of the clones does not appear; measured against another copy, unresolved V genes explain less than half of the discrepancy, and the remainder lacks a known reason. That table is the source of V, J and clone size, and D and trimming were worked out from the DNA. This sample gives roughly 51,000 clones in total; roughly 82% of them show up just once. Clones ranked in the top ten supply roughly 3.2% of the sample. The label giving this sample's time point can be read as: week 5, during vaccination. A 20-mer mutant IDH1 peptide at 300 micrograms in Montanide made up each vaccine dose, which was injected subcutaneously together with topical imiquimod. Newly diagnosed WHO grade 3 or 4 IDH1-mutant astrocytomas showing loss of nuclear ATRX were present in the donors. The samples were drawn from NOA16, a multicentre, single-arm, open-label phase I trial in Germany that tested a mutant IDH1 peptide vaccine in humans for the first time. Genomic DNA for TCRB sequencing was extracted from EDTA blood using the DNeasy Blood and Tissue Kit.

V and J are truncated by 6 bases and 3 bases respectively, leaving an intervening sequence of 16 bases. Reading from cysteine to phenylalanine, the CDR3 counts 16 amino acids. The retained sequence is limited to the CDR3, 48 bases, with the frame set at the first base. Sequences SGHTS (CDR1) and YDEGEE (CDR2) are obtained from the germline V gene. The source of this sequence is a woman aged 18-29 years with glioma. Some clones in this sample may be carry-over from other donors' samples. The input for sequencing was PBMCs, taken from a glioma patient whose treatment included an IDH1 peptide vaccine. This chain is built from TRBV5-8 and TRBJ2-6; the D call is tentative, TRBD1 or TRBD2, as each matches 5 bases. CDR3 protein: CASTRVGAFGANVLTF. The base sequence is TGTGCCAGCACCCGGGTCGGGGCATTTGGGGCCAACGTCCTGACTTTC. Extended through the reference TRBV5-8 and TRBJ2-6 proteins, this CDR3 yields the full variable domain: EAGVTQSPTHLIKTRGQQATLRCSPISGHTSVYWYQQALGLGLQFLLWYDEGEERNRGNFPPRFSGRQFPNYSSELNVNALELEDSALYLCASTRVGAFGANVLTFGAGSRLTVL.